This entry is about one TCR beta chain. The antigen remains unidentified. This sample was taken from a study of cytomegalovirus exposure and HLA in healthy donors. A multiplex PCR was run with 60 Vbeta primers and 13 Jbeta primers. Produced via immunoSEQ multiplex PCR; TCRdb's table is partial and in-frame only. In the table there are around 150,000 clones, roughly 72% of which are singletons. Findings and limits, study-wide: A classifier reportedly called cytomegalovirus status with high sensitivity and specificity.

The receptor's source is a woman in her thirties or forties in good health and CMV-seronegative. Sequenced input: PBMCs.

The DNA of the CDR3 is TGTGCCAGTAGTATGGGCGTGGGCGGAGGAGGAGGCTACACCTTC. It yields the protein CASSMGVGGGGGYTF. The genes are TRBV19 and TRBJ1-2; D not resolved. The V gene's germline CDR1 is LNHDA and CDR2 SQIVND (reference sequence). Trimming cost V 3 bases and J 8 bases, with 19 bases left between them. CDR3 length: 15 residues. The full variable domain, completed using reference TRBV19 and TRBJ1-2, is DGGITQSPKYLFRKEGQNVTLSCEQNLNHDAMYWYRQDPGQGLRLIYYSQIVNDFQKGDIAEGYSVSREKKESFPLTVTSAQKNPTAFYLCASSMGVGGGGGYTFGSGTRLTVV.